The clone carrying this TCR beta chain was found a few times. Researchers amplified the TCR beta CDR3 regions from RNA transcripts. In the first-round RT-PCR of the TCR CDR3, the HTBI primer set was used. TCRdb reanalysed the multiplex PCR reads using MiXCR and keeps one entry per CDR3 protein. Counted here are about 410,000 distinct CDR3 sequences, roughly 15% occurring once; the ten biggest clones make up roughly a fifth. The sample is drawn from a study of T cells in Graves' hyperthyroidism and ophthalmopathy. CDR1 SGDLS and CDR2 YYNGEE come from the germline V gene. The CDR3 totals 19 residues. Trimming took 4 bases from V and 0 from J, leaving 20 bases between them.

The chain recombines TRBV9 with TRBJ2-6; D is uncertain. The sequence was obtained from a woman aged 30 to 39 with Graves' ophthalmopathy. What was sequenced was blood. The CDR3 DNA reads as TGTGCCAGCAGCACCCGTGTAGACCGAAGCAGCTCTGGGGCCAACGTCCTGACTTTC. Translation gives CASSTRVDRSSSGANVLTF.